This passage covers 23 T cell receptor beta chains from one sample sequenced in a study of identical twins. Via MiXCR, TCRdb re-called the 5' RACE reads, giving one row per CDR3 protein. The profile shows under 1 million distinct CDR3 sequences, around an eighth of them singletons. The same data also contributed to another study, on yellow fever vaccine responses in identical twins.

Sequences were obtained from PBMCs. The origin of the receptors is a young woman in good health.

This chain uses TRBV7-9 with TRBJ2-3, with D hard to call. From germline, CDR1 is SEHNR and CDR2 FQNEAQ (reference sequence). This CDR3 is 12 amino acids long. V was clipped by 5 bases and J by 5 bases, with 8 bases between them. The CDR3, as DNA: TGTGCCAGCAGCATCCAGGTAGATACGCAGTATTTT. This translates into CASSIQVDTQYF. The full variable domain, completed using reference TRBV7-9 and TRBJ2-3, is DTGVSQNPRHKITKRGQNVTFRCDPISEHNRLYWYRQTLGQGPEFLTYFQNEAQLEKSRLLSDRFSAERPKGSFSTLEIQRTEQGDSAMYLCASSIQVDTQYFGPGTRLTVL.

This clonotype was observed at least ten times. The J gene is TRBJ2-2, the V gene TRBV6-1; 13 positions agree with TRBD2. Trimming removed 4 bases from V and 2 bases from J; junction bases left unmatched: 4. CDR3 size: 17 residues. Germline V lookup: CDR1 MNHNS, CDR2 SASEGT. The CDR3 nucleotides are TGTGCCAGCAGTGGACTAGCGGGGGGCCCCAACACCGGGGAGCTGTTTTTT. This encodes CASSGLAGGPNTGELFF.

The gene calls are TRBV5-1 and TRBJ1-1; D call uncertain. Trimming cost V 3 bases and J 5 bases, with 14 bases left between them. The germline V gene encodes CDR1 SGHRS and CDR2 YFSETQ. The CDR3 length is 14 residues. The CDR3 DNA follows: TGCGCCAGCAGCTCCCAAGGTGTTGATACTGAAGCTTTCTTT. It specifies CASSSQGVDTEAFF.

This chain joins TRBV7-8 and TRBJ2-2, with TRBD2 identical over 10 bases. The length of the CDR3 is 18 residues. Germline V lookup: CDR1 SGHVS, CDR2 FQNEAQ. J lost 2 bases, V lost 1 base, and 7 bases had no gene match. The CDR3 sequence: CASSLGVSGRPNTGELFF. The CDR3 DNA reads TGTGCCAGCAGCTTAGGAGTTAGCGGGAGGCCAAACACCGGGGAGCTGTTTTTT.

This clonotype has more than one count but fewer than ten. This chain's CDR3 is CASSYSSQGGTETQYF. The CDR3 coding sequence is TGTGCCAGCAGTTACTCTTCCCAGGGAGGGACGGAGACCCAGTACTTC. This chain uses TRBV6-5 with TRBJ2-5; 7 nucleotides match TRBD2. The length of the CDR3 is 16 residues. The germline CDR1 and CDR2 sequences are MNHEY and SVGAGI. V shed 0 bases and J 5 bases; nucleotides not matched to a gene: 9.

This chain uses TRBV9 with TRBJ2-7; TRBD2 matches at 9 bases. Trimming removed 7 bases from V and 1 base from J; junction bases left unmatched: 6. Per germline, CDR1 SGDLS and CDR2 YYNGEE. The length of the CDR3 is 14 residues. CDR3 sequence reads: CASGQREVSYEQYF. In nucleotides, the CDR3 is TGTGCCAGCGGCCAGCGGGAGGTTTCCTACGAGCAGTACTTC.

There are a few counts of this clonotype. The chain joins TRBV5-1 to TRBJ2-2; the D is unclear. Germline V lookup: CDR1 SGHRS, CDR2 YFSETQ. The CDR3 extends over 14 amino acids. The V end lost 0 bases, the J end lost 6 bases, and 9 bases lay between the germline ends. The CDR3: CASSLERYSGELFF. The CDR3 DNA sequence: TGCGCCAGCAGCTTGGAGCGTTATTCCGGGGAGCTGTTTTTT.

There are many counts of this clonotype. The V and J genes are TRBV20-1 and TRBJ1-6; TRBD1 might be the D (6 bases). The germline CDR1 and CDR2 sequences are DFQATT and SNEGSKA (reference sequence). The CDR3 extends over 16 amino acids. Trimming took off 2 bases at V and 0 bases at J, with 11 bases between the two ends. The CDR3 coding sequence is TGCAGTGCTAGATTAACAGGGAGCTCCTATAATTCACCCCTCCACTTT. Protein product: CSARLTGSSYNSPLHF.

This clonotype was seen at least ten times. The gene calls are TRBV6-5 and TRBJ1-4; D remains unclear. The CDR3 is 14 amino acids. Germline-derived CDR1 and CDR2 are MNHEY and SVGAGI. The V end lost 2 bases, the J end lost 4 bases, and 8 bases lay between the germline ends. Written as DNA, the CDR3 is TGTGCCAGCAGTTACGGACCAGTTAATGAAAAACTGTTTTTT. Translating it yields CASSYGPVNEKLFF.

The rearrangement uses TRBV6-1 and TRBJ2-1, with TRBD1 matching over 9 bases. Germline CDR1 and CDR2: MNHNS and SASEGT. V dropped 6 bases and J dropped 7; count of bases not matched to a gene: 7. The CDR3 is made up of 14 amino acids. CDR3 coding DNA: TGTGCCAGCAGCTGGGACAGGGCGATGAATGAGCAGTTCTTC. Its protein is CASSWDRAMNEQFF.

V and J are TRBV5-5 and TRBJ1-2, with D unclear. CDR3 length: 13 amino acids. The germline CDR1 and CDR2 sequences are SGHKS and YYEKEE (reference sequence). The V end was cut by 0 bases, the J end by 9 bases, with 12 bases between. The CDR3 reads CASSLADGGRYTF. DNA for the CDR3: TGTGCCAGCAGCTTGGCGGACGGCGGCCGCTACACCTTC.

The chain links TRBV11-2 to TRBJ1-5; unclear D gene. The CDR3 has 14 amino acids. V was shortened by 0 bases and J by 6 bases, with 9 bases between the two germline ends. Germline CDR1 and CDR2: SGHAT and FQNNGV. The CDR3 sequence is CASSLDTGGQPQHF. DNA of the CDR3: TGTGCCAGCAGCTTAGATACGGGAGGTCAGCCCCAGCATTTT.

For this clonotype: The junction and the germline gene differ at one end; a read error may be behind it. V is TRBV10-3 and J is TRBJ1-1; D ambiguous. The CDR3 totals 12 residues. Germline-derived CDR1 and CDR2 are ENHRY and SYGVKD. The CDR3 here is CAISESTGSLAF. CDR3 coding DNA: TGTGCCATCAGTGAGTCTACCGGTAGTCTCGCCTTT.

This sequence joins TRBV6-5 and TRBJ2-7, with 7 bases fitting TRBD2. Germline assignment: CDR1 MNHEY and CDR2 SVGAGI. V lost 2 bases and J lost 1; bases outside the gene matches: 5. The CDR3 is 15 amino acids. CDR3 loop: CASSYAASGSYEQYF. The CDR3 DNA reads as TGTGCCAGCAGTTACGCGGCTAGCGGATCCTACGAGCAGTACTTC.

This clonotype has a count of ten or more. The J gene is TRBJ2-7, the V gene TRBV21-1; the listed D gene, TRBD2, was not tested against the DNA. TRBV21-1 corresponds to a pseudogene. CDR3 length equals 15 residues. CDR3 DNA sequence: TGTGCCAGCAGGGCCTGGGAAGTCCCCATCTACGAGCAGTACTTC. Residues: CASRAWEVPIYEQYF.

The chain carries TRBV4-1 and TRBJ2-3, with 7 bases that match TRBD2. The CDR3 length is 15 residues. The germline CDR1 and CDR2 sequences are MGHRA and YSYEKL. V trimming: 1 base; J trimming: 4 bases; junction bases outside the gene matches: 5. Written as DNA, the CDR3 is TGCGCCAGCAGCCAAGTAACTAGCGTCGCAGATACGCAGTATTTT. Protein sequence: CASSQVTSVADTQYF.

In its sample, this clonotype was seen a few times. This chain joins TRBV3-1 and TRBJ2-3, with 7 bases that match TRBD2. There are 16 residues in the CDR3. Germline assignment: CDR1 LGHDT and CDR2 YNNKEL (reference sequence). V was clipped by 1 base and J by 2 bases; unmatched bases: 6. DNA for the CDR3: TGTGCCAGCAGCCAAGGGGGTAGCGGGTCCACAGATACGCAGTATTTT. Translated: CASSQGGSGSTDTQYF.

V gene TRBV21-1 combines with J gene TRBJ2-3. TRBV21-1 counts as a pseudogene. The CDR3 is made up of 14 amino acids. The CDR3: CASSGKASTDTQYF. In DNA form, the CDR3 reads TGTGCCAGCAGCGGAAAGGCTAGCACAGATACGCAGTATTTT.

The chain uses TRBV4-2 and TRBJ2-5; a weak D match, TRBD2 (6 bases). Trimming removed 0 bases from V and 3 bases from J, with 11 bases in between. The germline CDR1 and CDR2 sequences are LGHNA and YNFKEQ. The CDR3 extends over 15 amino acids. The CDR3 loop is CASSQELRTKETQYF. For the CDR3, the DNA is TGTGCCAGCAGCCAAGAGCTCAGGACTAAAGAGACCCAGTACTTC.

This clonotype was counted between two and nine times. The chain has TRBV12-3 or TRBV12-4 and TRBJ1-2, with a weak D call TRBD1 (5 bases). The CDR3 sequence is 14 residues long. The V end lost 5 bases, the J end lost 5 bases, and 15 bases lay between the germline ends. Written as DNA, the CDR3 is TGTGCCAGCAGTCCGCGGACACTTATGTATGGCTACACCTTC. Its translation is CASSPRTLMYGYTF.

The chain recombines TRBV7-9 with TRBJ1-5, with 9 nucleotides matching TRBD1. The CDR3 extends over 16 amino acids. The ends lost 3 bases at V and 0 bases at J; junction bases unmatched: 3. Germline values: CDR1 SEHNR, CDR2 FQNEAQ (reference sequence). CDR3 bases: TGTGCCAGCAGCTTCGGGACAGGGAATAGCAATCAGCCCCAGCATTTT. Its translation is CASSFGTGNSNQPQHF.

The table lists this clonotype with many counts. CDR3 coding DNA: TGTGCCAGCAGCCCAAGGGACAGAAGCTCCTACGAGCAGTACTTC. Protein product: CASSPRDRSSYEQYF. The J gene is TRBJ2-7, the V gene TRBV11-2; 7 positions agree with TRBD1. The V segment lost 5 bases and the J segment 0 bases; nucleotides outside the gene matches: 7. This CDR3 is 15 amino acids long. Germline V gene data show CDR1 as SGHAT and CDR2 as FQNNGV.

The chain is built from TRBV19 and TRBJ2-1; 12 positions agree with TRBD2. The CDR3 runs to 17 residues. Germline trimming cut 1 base from V and 9 bases from J; bases unmatched to any gene: 10. The germline V gene has CDR1 LNHDA and CDR2 SQIVND (reference sequence). The CDR3 nucleotides are TGTGCCAGTAGTATAGCCCTAGCGGGAGGGCCTTTCGCTGAGCAGTTCTTC. Translating gives CASSIALAGGPFAEQFF.